The entry below gives a single TCR beta chain sequence along with its context. Unique molecular identifiers were in the cDNA, with template-switch universal primer binding. TCRdb used MiXCR to reprocess the 5' RACE reads, holding one entry per CDR3 protein. Here the sample spans some 590,000 distinct CDR3 sequences, roughly 9.5% being singletons. This entry comes from a study of identical twins. Another study also made use of these data, one on yellow fever vaccine responses in identical twins. That report notes: On the reported evidence, twins' vaccine T cell responses seemed partly convergent and partly personalized.

The sequence derives from a woman aged 18-29 years in good health. The specimen was PBMCs.

Written as DNA, the CDR3 is TGTGCCAGCAGCTTAAACGGACCCCAAGAGACCCAGTACTTC. Its protein is CASSLNGPQETQYF. The V call is TRBV7-2, the J call TRBJ2-5; D is undetermined. The V gene's germline CDR1 is SGHTA and CDR2 FQGNSA. The length of the CDR3 is 14 residues. Trimming stripped 2 bases from V and 1 base from J, with 8 bases between. Variable domain in full (rest from reference TRBV7-2 and TRBJ2-5): GAGVSQSPSNKVTEKGKDVELRCDPISGHTALYWYRQSLGQGLEFLIYFQGNSAPDKSGLPSDRFSAERTGGSVSTLTIQRTQQEDSAVYLCASSLNGPQETQYFGPGTRLLVL.